These 25 T cell receptor beta chains were all obtained from the same sample, sequenced in a study of shared clonotypes between healthy human individuals. Clones were read by immunoSEQ multiplex PCR, and TCRdb kept only the in-frame ones, dropping some. Of around 2,000,000 clones detected, about 95% appear once; the ten largest clones hold around 1%. CD45RO-negative CD8 cells positively selected for CCR7 made up the naive population, which excluded terminally differentiated effector memory CD45RA+ cells. Material for sequencing was naive CD8+ T cells sorted from blood. The receptor source for this set is a man aged 18 to 35 in good health.

The rearrangement uses TRBV7-8 and TRBJ2-7; 14 bases map to TRBD2. The V and J ends lost 5 bases and 3 bases, in that order; junction bases with no gene match: 6. Germline CDR1 SGHVS, CDR2 FQNEAQ. This CDR3 region has 16 residues. The CDR3 sequence is CASSPGLAGADYEQYF. Here the CDR3 DNA reads TGTGCCAGCAGCCCGGGACTAGCGGGAGCAGACTACGAGCAGTACTTC.

This chain joins TRBV11-1 and TRBJ2-1; 7 bases are a match to TRBD2. This CDR3 contains 16 residues. Germline assignment: CDR1 SGHAT and CDR2 FQDESV (reference sequence). V was clipped by 5 bases and J by 0 bases; unmatched bases: 7. As DNA, the CDR3 is TGTGCCAGCAGCGCCCTACTAGCGCCCTCCTACAATGAGCAGTTCTTC. Translating it yields CASSALLAPSYNEQFF. The complete variable domain, with remaining parts taken from reference TRBV11-1 and TRBJ2-1, reads EAEVAQSPRYKITEKSQAVAFWCDPISGHATLYWYRQILGQGPELLVQFQDESVVDDSQLPKDRFSAERLKGVDSTLKIQPAELGDSAMYLCASSALLAPSYNEQFFGPGTRLTVL.

This clone appeared a single time. This chain connects TRBV23-1 to TRBJ2-7; 7 nucleotides agree with TRBD1. TRBV23-1 is reported as an ORF; its role is uncertain. This CDR3 is built from 13 residues. V trimming: 6 bases; J trimming: 1 base; junction bases outside the gene matches: 3. The CDR3 here is CASSDRVSYEQYF. The DNA for the CDR3 is TGCGCCAGCAGCGACAGGGTTTCCTACGAGCAGTACTTC.

The chain joins TRBV9 to TRBJ2-1; D unresolved. Deletions cut 2 bases from V and 0 bases from J, with 9 bases between. The CDR3 runs to 15 residues. Germline CDR1 is SGDLS and CDR2 is YYNGEE. CDR3 bases: TGTGCCAGCAGCGTGAGACTGAGCTCCTACAATGAGCAGTTCTTC. Translation: CASSVRLSSYNEQFF.

The chain is built from TRBV7-9 and TRBJ2-1, with D uncertain. Trimming removed 2 bases from V and 7 bases from J, with 12 bases in between. The germline CDR1 and CDR2 sequences are SEHNR and FQNEAQ (reference sequence). The CDR3 has 14 residues. In nucleotides, the CDR3 is TGTGCCAGCAGCTTAACAGCCCAGAGGAATGAGCAGTTCTTC. Its protein product is CASSLTAQRNEQFF.

The chain uses TRBV4-3 and TRBJ2-1, with unresolved D. The V end lost 0 bases, the J end lost 8 bases, and 14 bases lay between the germline ends. The CDR3 is 15 residues long. The germline CDR1 and CDR2 sequences are LGHNA and YSLEER. The CDR3 sequence is CASSQELAVADEQFF. Here the CDR3 DNA reads TGCGCCAGCAGCCAAGAATTGGCAGTAGCCGATGAGCAGTTCTTC.

The V call is TRBV7-9, the J call TRBJ1-1; D perhaps matches TRBD1 (5 bases). CDR1 and CDR2 (germline): SEHNR, FQNEAQ (reference sequence). Between the trimmed V and J ends, which lost 4 bases and 8 bases, there was a span of 17 bases. This CDR3 region has 14 residues. The CDR3 coding sequence is TGTGCCAGCAGCTCCACGGAGGGGAACGAAGAAGCTTTCTTT. As protein: CASSSTEGNEEAFF.

The chain has TRBV15 and TRBJ2-7; 7 nucleotides line up with TRBD1. The CDR3 contains 14 residues. J gave up 3 bases and V 0 bases, and 2 bases lay outside the gene matches. From germline, CDR1 is LNHNV and CDR2 YYDKDF (reference sequence). The CDR3 loop reads CATSREGDSYEQYF. The CDR3 DNA sequence: TGTGCCACCAGCAGAGAGGGGGACAGCTACGAGCAGTACTTC.

This sequence joins TRBV9 and TRBJ1-3; D is uncertain. Germline values: CDR1 SGDLS, CDR2 YYNGEE. There are 15 residues in the CDR3. Trimming shortened V by 0 bases and J by 2 bases, and 9 bases separated the two germline ends. The CDR3 spells CASSVEGDPGNTIYF. The DNA for the CDR3 is TGTGCCAGCAGCGTAGAAGGAGATCCTGGAAACACCATATATTTT.

A remark on this clone: Other nucleotide sequences in the sample specify the same CDR3. This chain uses TRBV5-1 with TRBJ1-5; unclear D gene. The CDR3 extends over 13 amino acids. Per germline, CDR1 SGHRS and CDR2 YFSETQ. Between the trimmed V and J ends, which lost 5 bases and 4 bases, there was a span of 10 bases. The CDR3: CASSPTGNQPQHF. The DNA of the CDR3 is TGCGCCAGCAGTCCGACGGGGAATCAGCCCCAGCATTTT. The entire variable domain, with the rest obtained from reference TRBV5-1 and TRBJ1-5, is as follows: KAGVTQTPRYLIKTRGQQVTLSCSPISGHRSVSWYQQTPGQGLQFLFEYFSETQRNKGNFPGRFSGRQFSNSRSEMNVSTLELGDSALYLCASSPTGNQPQHFGDGTRLSIL.

The rearrangement joins TRBV2 to TRBJ1-2; D call uncertain. The CDR3 has 14 amino acids. CDR1 and CDR2 (germline): SNHLY, FYNNEI. V was trimmed by 8 bases and J by 2 bases, leaving 15 bases between them. CDR3 region: CASYQSASNYGYTF. As DNA, the CDR3 is TGTGCCAGCTATCAGTCTGCATCCAACTATGGCTACACCTTC.

This chain connects TRBV6-5 to TRBJ2-3; D is undetermined. This CDR3 spans 16 amino acids. Between the trimmed V and J ends, which lost 0 bases and 2 bases, there was a span of 12 bases. Germline CDR1 and CDR2: MNHEY and SVGAGI. The CDR3 DNA sequence: TGTGCCAGCAGTTACTCCTTCCTCCTCGCCACAGATACGCAGTATTTT. This gives the protein CASSYSFLLATDTQYF.

The chain links TRBV2 to TRBJ2-1; a possible D gene is TRBD1 (7 bases). Germline-derived CDR1 and CDR2 are SNHLY and FYNNEI. The CDR3 runs to 14 residues. V lost 3 bases to trimming and J lost 12 bases, with 18 bases between them. The CDR3 sequence is CASSDVGTDGGQFF. In nucleotides, the CDR3 is TGTGCCAGCAGTGACGTCGGGACAGACGGGGGGCAGTTCTTC.

This rearrangement joins TRBV30 to TRBJ2-3; no reliable D call. This CDR3 spans 15 amino acids. Per the germline V gene, CDR1 is GTSNPN and CDR2 is SVGIG (reference sequence). V shed 5 bases and J shed 0 bases, with 15 bases lying between them. The chain's CDR3 is CAWVVGSLSTDTQYF. In nucleotides, the CDR3 is TGTGCCTGGGTGGTGGGCAGCCTTAGCACAGATACGCAGTATTTT.

The count of this clone is one. The chain recombines TRBV27 with TRBJ2-3; D not certain. V was trimmed by 5 bases and J by 4 bases, leaving 19 bases between them. Per germline, CDR1 MNHEY and CDR2 SMNVEV (reference sequence). CDR3 length: 16 residues. The CDR3 is CASSPYSPSGPDTQYF. The CDR3 nucleotides read TGTGCCAGCAGTCCTTATTCACCCTCAGGTCCAGATACGCAGTATTTT.

This chain uses TRBV23-1 with TRBJ1-6, with 7 bases identical to TRBD1. TRBV23-1 counts as an open reading frame of uncertain function. The CDR3 spans 20 residues. V lost 6 bases, J lost 1 base, and 18 bases stayed unmatched. CDR3 in DNA: TGCGCCAGCAGACTTACCGGGACAGAGCCCGAAGTTTCCTATAATTCACCCCTCCACTTT. Translated, it gives CASRLTGTEPEVSYNSPLHF.

The V call is TRBV7-9, the J call TRBJ2-2, with 8 bases lining up with TRBD1. CDR1 is SEHNR and CDR2 is FQNEAQ in the germline V gene (reference sequence). The ends lost 6 bases at V and 5 bases at J; junction bases unmatched: 11. This CDR3 spans 16 amino acids. CDR3 in amino acids: CASSFPGQAMTGELFF. The DNA of the CDR3 is TGTGCCAGCAGTTTTCCGGGACAGGCGATGACCGGGGAGCTGTTTTTT.

The chain links TRBV20-1 to TRBJ2-1; D might be TRBD1 (5 bases). In germline, CDR1 is DFQATT, CDR2 SNEGSKA (reference sequence). Trimming removed 2 bases at V and 10 bases at J, with 9 bases between. The CDR3 loop spans 11 amino acids. This CDR3 is CSARQGGEQFF. DNA for the CDR3: TGCAGTGCTAGACAGGGTGGCGAGCAGTTCTTC.

The genes are TRBV4-1 and TRBJ1-1; a possible D gene is TRBD1 (5 bases). Germline V gives CDR1 MGHRA, CDR2 YSYEKL. Between the trimmed V and J ends, which lost 9 bases and 3 bases, there was a span of 11 bases. This CDR3 has 12 residues. The CDR3 bases are TGCGCCAGTGGGACCACTTACACTGAAGCTTTCTTT. The encoded protein is CASGTTYTEAFF.

The chain recombines TRBV10-3 with TRBJ2-5; D is perhaps TRBD1 (6 bases). The V end was cut by 6 bases, the J end by 2 bases, with 13 bases between. Germline-derived CDR1 and CDR2 are ENHRY and SYGVKD. The CDR3 sequence is 14 residues long. The CDR3 DNA reads as TGTGCCATCAGCCGGGACACCAATCAAGAGACCCAGTACTTC. Protein sequence: CAISRDTNQETQYF.

Notes on this clone: This specimen includes other DNA sequences encoding the same CDR3. V and J are TRBV27 and TRBJ2-1, with a weak D call TRBD2 (6 bases). Deletions cut 3 bases from V and 4 bases from J, with 7 bases between. CDR1 is MNHEY, CDR2 SMNVEV, per germline (reference sequence). This CDR3 comprises 13 residues. In DNA form, the CDR3 reads TGTGCCAGCAGTTTGGAGGGTTACAATGAGCAGTTCTTC. This sequence encodes CASSLEGYNEQFF.

The chain has TRBV4-1 and TRBJ1-2; D may be TRBD1 (6 bases). CDR1 is MGHRA, CDR2 YSYEKL, per germline. V lost 1 base to trimming and J lost 3 bases, with 12 bases between them. The CDR3 covers 15 residues. The chain's CDR3 is CASSQGPGAHYGYTF. The CDR3 region has the DNA TGCGCCAGCAGCCAAGGGCCGGGGGCCCACTATGGCTACACCTTC.

This chain joins TRBV4-1 and TRBJ2-7; TRBD1 or TRBD2 may be the D gene (5 bases each). Per germline, CDR1 MGHRA and CDR2 YSYEKL. The CDR3 contains 14 residues. V lost 0 bases to trimming and J lost 3 bases, with 9 bases between them. DNA of the CDR3: TGCGCCAGCAGCCAAGAAAGGGACCTCTACGAGCAGTACTTC. Its translation: CASSQERDLYEQYF.

V is TRBV6-5 and J is TRBJ1-2; D might be TRBD1 (6 bases). V lost 7 bases and J lost 1, with 13 bases in between. The CDR3 loop spans 14 amino acids. CDR1 and CDR2 from the germline V gene are MNHEY and SVGAGI. CDR3 protein: CASTATRGNYGYTF. In nucleotides, the CDR3 is TGTGCCAGCACCGCGACCAGGGGTAACTATGGCTACACCTTC.

J is TRBJ2-1 and V is TRBV15; D is uncertain. Deletions cut 0 bases from V and 8 bases from J, with 8 bases between. Germline CDR1 is LNHNV and CDR2 is YYDKDF (reference sequence). The CDR3 extends over 13 amino acids. This CDR3 reads CATSRDWMDEQFF. The CDR3 DNA sequence: TGTGCCACCAGCAGAGATTGGATGGATGAGCAGTTCTTC.